This TCR beta chain was sequenced during a study of OX40 agonist ivuxolimab in advanced cancers. About the study: Clinicians treated patients with ivuxolimab, an agonistic anti-OX40 (CD134) antibody. Whole-study findings and limits: Expanded clones were, on average, more numerous among CD8+ T cells than CD4+. CD4+ and CD8+ T cells in blood underwent clonal expansion by week 6 at 0.1 to 3.0 mg/kg.

Measured with immunoSEQ multiplex PCR; TCRdb has only the in-frame clones, and not every one. Of some 34,000 clones in the sample, approximately 90% were seen once. Germline V gives CDR1 SGHTA, CDR2 FQGNSA. The CDR3 has 17 residues. V was pared by 5 bases and J by 4 bases, with 11 bases of the junction left unmatched. About this clone itself: No antigen is known for it.

Samples were taken at baseline and on day 1 of cycles 4 and 7. Source: CD4+ or CD8+ T cells sorted from blood, taken in a trial of the OX40 agonist ivuxolimab. The chain links TRBV7-2 to TRBJ2-2; 9 bases align to TRBD1. The clonotype was recovered from an adult with an advanced solid tumor such as melanoma, head and neck, liver or kidney cancer. CDR3 DNA sequence: TGTGCCAGCAGCGGGCCCGGGACAGGGATGATCACCGGGGAGCTGTTTTTT. This translates into CASSGPGTGMITGELFF.